The subject of this entry is one TCR beta chain. V was cut by 8 bases and J by 11 bases, with 10 bases left in between. CDR1 is SNHLY, CDR2 FYNNEI, per germline. The CDR3 sequence is 10 residues long. The data are from a study of shared clonotypes between healthy human individuals. Positively selected for CCR7, the CD45RO-negative cells used as naive CD8 cells excluded terminally differentiated effector memory CD45RA+ cells. Libraries were prepared by immunoSEQ multiplex PCR; TCRdb keeps only in-frame clonotypes and omits some of them. The data contain hundreds of thousands of clones, 96% of them singletons.

Sequences were obtained from naive CD8+ T cells sorted from blood. This TCR came from a woman aged 25 to 45 in good health. This chain joins TRBV2 and TRBJ2-1; either TRBD1 or TRBD2 may supply D (5 bases each). The CDR3 nucleotides are TGTGCCAGCCACCCGGGACAGCAGTTCTTC. This gives the protein CASHPGQQFF.